This TCR beta chain was obtained from a study of molecular identifiers for immune sequencing clone quantification. Findings of the study overall: Beyond 20 RNA copies, clones held over 97% of effector molecules, compared with under 1% in naive cells. Researchers reportedly could pick up spiked Jurkat TCR RNA from one cell mixed into some 1 million naive cells.

Trimming left V 0 bases short and J 5 bases short, with 9 bases between. Germline V gene data show CDR1 as DFQATT and CDR2 as SNEGSKA (reference sequence). CDR3 length: 13 residues. Sorting isolated naive CD8 T cells as CD8+CD4-CCR7+CD45RA+ events. TCRdb itself ran the PCR reads through MiXCR, one entry per CDR3 protein. The repertoire holds about 510,000 distinct CDR3 sequences, with around 23% as singletons. This clonotype was picked up many times. No antigen is known for it. This clonotype was obtained from a human donor in good health. Some libraries in this study had Jurkat cell RNA spiked in. The chain has TRBV20-1 and TRBJ2-3; D is possibly TRBD1 (5 bases). Sequenced material: naive CD8+ T cells from blood, with Jurkat cell RNA spiked in. As to subset: FACS-sorted CD8+CD4-CCR7+CD45RA+ naive T cells. Written as DNA, the CDR3 is TGCAGTGCTAGAGAAGGGGTGGGAGATACGCAGTATTTT. Translation: CSAREGVGDTQYF.